This TCR beta chain was sequenced for a study of T cells after somatic rescue of genetic block. CDR3 size: 13 residues. In germline, CDR1 is SQVTM, CDR2 ANQGSEA. The J segment lost 4 bases and the V segment lost 6 bases, leaving 6 bases of the junction unmatched. Assay used: immunoSEQ multiplex PCR; TCRdb lists only in-frame clones, some missing. The sample consists of 110,000 or so clones, around 90% of them appearing once. The sequencing input was peripheral blood mononuclear cells (PBMCs). The receptor comes from a woman between 18 and 30 years old. The chain recombines TRBV29-1 with TRBJ1-2, with TRBD1 matching over 9 bases. CDR3 amino acids: CSVRDREFYGYTF. In DNA, the CDR3 is TGCAGCGTCCGGGACAGGGAATTCTATGGCTACACCTTC.